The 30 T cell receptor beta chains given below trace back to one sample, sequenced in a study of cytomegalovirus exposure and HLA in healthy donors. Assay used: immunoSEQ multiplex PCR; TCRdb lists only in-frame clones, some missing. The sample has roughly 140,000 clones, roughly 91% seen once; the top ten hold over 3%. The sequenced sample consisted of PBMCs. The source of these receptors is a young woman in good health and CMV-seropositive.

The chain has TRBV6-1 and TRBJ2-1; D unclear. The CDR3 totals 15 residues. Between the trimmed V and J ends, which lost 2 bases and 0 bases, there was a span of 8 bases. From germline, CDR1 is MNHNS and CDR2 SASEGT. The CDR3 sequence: CASSEYISSYNEQFF. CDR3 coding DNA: TGTGCCAGCAGTGAATATATCAGCTCCTACAATGAGCAGTTCTTC.

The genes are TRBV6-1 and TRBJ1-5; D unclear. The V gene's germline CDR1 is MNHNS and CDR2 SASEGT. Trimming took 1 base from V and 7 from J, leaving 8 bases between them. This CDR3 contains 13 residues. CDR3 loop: CASSEVVAQPQHF. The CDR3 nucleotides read TGTGCCAGCAGTGAAGTAGTTGCCCAGCCCCAGCATTTT.

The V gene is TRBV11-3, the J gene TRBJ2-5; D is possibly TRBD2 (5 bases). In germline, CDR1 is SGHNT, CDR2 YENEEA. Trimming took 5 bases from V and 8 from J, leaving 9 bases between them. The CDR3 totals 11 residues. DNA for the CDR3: TGTGCCAGCAGCACCCCGGGAACCCAGTACTTC. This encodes CASSTPGTQYF.

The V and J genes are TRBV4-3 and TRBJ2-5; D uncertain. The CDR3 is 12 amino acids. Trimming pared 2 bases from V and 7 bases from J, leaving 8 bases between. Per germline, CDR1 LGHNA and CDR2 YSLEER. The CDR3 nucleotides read TGCGCCAGCAGCCAAACCGGCGGGACCCAGTACTTC. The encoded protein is CASSQTGGTQYF.

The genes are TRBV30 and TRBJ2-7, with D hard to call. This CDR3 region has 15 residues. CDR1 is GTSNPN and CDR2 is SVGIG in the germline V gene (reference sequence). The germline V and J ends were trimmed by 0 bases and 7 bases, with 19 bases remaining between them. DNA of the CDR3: TGTGCCTGGAGTGTGGCGGTAAAACCCCCACTAGAGCAGTACTTC. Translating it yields CAWSVAVKPPLEQYF.

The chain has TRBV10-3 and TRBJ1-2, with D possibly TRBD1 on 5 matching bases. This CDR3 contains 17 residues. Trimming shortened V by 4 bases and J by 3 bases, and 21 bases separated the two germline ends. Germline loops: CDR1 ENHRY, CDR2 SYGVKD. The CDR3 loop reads CAISAVLWGRGDYGYTF. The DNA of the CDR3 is TGTGCCATCAGTGCGGTCCTATGGGGCAGAGGAGACTATGGCTACACCTTC.

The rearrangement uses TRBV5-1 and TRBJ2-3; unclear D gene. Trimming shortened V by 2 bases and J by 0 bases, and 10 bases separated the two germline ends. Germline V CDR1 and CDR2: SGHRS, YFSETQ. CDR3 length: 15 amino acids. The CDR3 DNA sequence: TGCGCCAGCAGCTTCCTAGGTGCTAGCACAGATACGCAGTATTTT. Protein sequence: CASSFLGASTDTQYF.

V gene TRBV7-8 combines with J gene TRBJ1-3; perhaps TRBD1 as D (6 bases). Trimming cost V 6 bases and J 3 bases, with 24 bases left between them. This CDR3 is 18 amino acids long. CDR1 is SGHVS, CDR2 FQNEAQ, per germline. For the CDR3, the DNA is TGTGCCAGCAGATTCTCCCTTGGTGGGGGGGGCGATGGAAACACCATATATTTT. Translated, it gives CASRFSLGGGGDGNTIYF.

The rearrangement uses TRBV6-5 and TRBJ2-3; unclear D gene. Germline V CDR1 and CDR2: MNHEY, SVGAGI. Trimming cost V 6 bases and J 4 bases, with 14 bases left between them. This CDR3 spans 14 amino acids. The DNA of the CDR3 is TGTGCCAGCAGCTCTCGCAGAGGTTCAGATACGCAGTATTTT. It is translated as CASSSRRGSDTQYF.

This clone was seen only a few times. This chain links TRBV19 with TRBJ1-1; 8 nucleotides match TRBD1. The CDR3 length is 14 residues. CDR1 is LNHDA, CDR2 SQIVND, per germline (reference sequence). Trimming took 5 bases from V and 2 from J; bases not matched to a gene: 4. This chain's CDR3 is CASSETGVNTEAFF. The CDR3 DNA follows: TGTGCCAGTAGTGAGACAGGGGTTAACACTGAAGCTTTCTTT.

CDR3 amino acids: CASSEWGGGLGEQYF. The CDR3 DNA reads as TGTGCCAGCAGTGAATGGGGGGGAGGGCTTGGGGAGCAGTACTTC. The rearrangement uses TRBV25-1 and TRBJ2-7, with 7 bases that match TRBD2. The CDR3 runs to 15 residues. J was trimmed by 7 bases and V by 1 base; bases with no gene match: 10. Germline CDR1 and CDR2: MGHDK and SYGVNS.

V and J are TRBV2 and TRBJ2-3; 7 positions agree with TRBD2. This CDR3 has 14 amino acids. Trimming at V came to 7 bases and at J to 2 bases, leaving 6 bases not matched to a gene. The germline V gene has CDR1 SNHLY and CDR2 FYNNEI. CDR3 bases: TGTGCCAGCAACCCTAGCGGCCTCACAGATACGCAGTATTTT. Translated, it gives CASNPSGLTDTQYF.

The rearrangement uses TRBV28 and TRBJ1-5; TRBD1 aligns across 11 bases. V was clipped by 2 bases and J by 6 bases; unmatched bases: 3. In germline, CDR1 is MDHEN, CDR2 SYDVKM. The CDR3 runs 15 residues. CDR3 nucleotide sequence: TGTGCCAGCAGTTTAAGGACAGGGGGCTTTCAGCCCCAGCATTTT. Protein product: CASSLRTGGFQPQHF.

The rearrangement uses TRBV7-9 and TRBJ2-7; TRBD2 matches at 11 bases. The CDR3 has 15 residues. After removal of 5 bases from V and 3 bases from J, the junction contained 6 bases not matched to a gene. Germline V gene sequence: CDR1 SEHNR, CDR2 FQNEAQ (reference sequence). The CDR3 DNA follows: TGTGCCAGCAGCAAACTAGCGGGAGATCACTACGAGCAGTACTTC. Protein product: CASSKLAGDHYEQYF.

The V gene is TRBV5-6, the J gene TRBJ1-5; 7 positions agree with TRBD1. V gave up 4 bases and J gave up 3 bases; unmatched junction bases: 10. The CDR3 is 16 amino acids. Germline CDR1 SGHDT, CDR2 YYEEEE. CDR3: CASSIRQGRFNQPQHF. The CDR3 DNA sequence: TGTGCCAGCAGCATCAGACAGGGCCGCTTCAATCAGCCCCAGCATTTT.

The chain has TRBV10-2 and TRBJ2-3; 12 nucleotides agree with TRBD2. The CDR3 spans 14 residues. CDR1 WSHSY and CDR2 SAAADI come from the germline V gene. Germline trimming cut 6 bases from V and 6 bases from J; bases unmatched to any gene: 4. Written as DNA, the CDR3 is TGCGCCAGCAGGCTAGCGGGAGGGGCCGATACGCAGTATTTT. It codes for CASRLAGGADTQYF.

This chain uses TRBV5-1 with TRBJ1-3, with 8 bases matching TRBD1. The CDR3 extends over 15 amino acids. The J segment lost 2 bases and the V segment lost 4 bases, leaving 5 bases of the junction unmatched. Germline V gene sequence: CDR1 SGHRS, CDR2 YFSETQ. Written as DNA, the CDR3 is TGCGCCAGCAGCCATGGGACAGGAGCTGGAAACACCATATATTTT. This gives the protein CASSHGTGAGNTIYF.

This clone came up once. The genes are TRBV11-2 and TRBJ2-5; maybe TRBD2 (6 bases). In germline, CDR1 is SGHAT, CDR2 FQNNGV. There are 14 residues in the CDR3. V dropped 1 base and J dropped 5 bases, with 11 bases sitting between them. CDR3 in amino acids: CASSLVGGYETQYF. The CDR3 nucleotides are TGTGCCAGCAGCTTAGTTGGAGGGTATGAGACCCAGTACTTC.

CDR3 bases: TGTGCCAGCAGCCCAAAATTAGCTAACTATGGCTACACCTTC. It translates to CASSPKLANYGYTF. The rearrangement joins TRBV27 to TRBJ1-2; no firm D call. This CDR3 has 14 amino acids. CDR1 and CDR2 (germline): MNHEY, SMNVEV (reference sequence). V dropped 6 bases and J dropped 0 bases, with 11 bases sitting between them.

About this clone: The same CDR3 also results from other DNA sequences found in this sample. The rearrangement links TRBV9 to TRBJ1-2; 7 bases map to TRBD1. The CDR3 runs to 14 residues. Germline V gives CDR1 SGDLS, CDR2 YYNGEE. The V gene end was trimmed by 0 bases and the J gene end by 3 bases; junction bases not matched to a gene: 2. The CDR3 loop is CASSVGQGDYGYTF. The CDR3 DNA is TGTGCCAGCAGCGTAGGACAGGGCGACTATGGCTACACCTTC.

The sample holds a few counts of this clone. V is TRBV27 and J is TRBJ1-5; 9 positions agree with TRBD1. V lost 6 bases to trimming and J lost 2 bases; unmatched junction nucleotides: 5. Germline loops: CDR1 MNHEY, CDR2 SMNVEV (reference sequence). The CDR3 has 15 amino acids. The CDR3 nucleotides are TGTGCCAGCAGGGACAGGGGTGTAGGCAATCAGCCCCAGCATTTT. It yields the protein CASRDRGVGNQPQHF.

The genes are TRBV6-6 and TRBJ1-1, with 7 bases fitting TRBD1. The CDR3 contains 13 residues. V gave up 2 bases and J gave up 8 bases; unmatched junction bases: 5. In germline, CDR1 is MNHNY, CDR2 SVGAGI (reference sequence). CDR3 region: CASSYPTGNEAFF. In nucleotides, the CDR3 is TGTGCCAGCAGTTACCCGACAGGGAACGAAGCTTTCTTT.

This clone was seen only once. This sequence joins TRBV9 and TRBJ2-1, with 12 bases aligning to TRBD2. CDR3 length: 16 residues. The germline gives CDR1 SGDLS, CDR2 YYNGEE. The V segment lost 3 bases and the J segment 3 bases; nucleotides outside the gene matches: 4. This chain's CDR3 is CASSGLAGGIYNEQFF. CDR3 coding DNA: TGTGCCAGCAGCGGGCTAGCGGGAGGGATCTACAATGAGCAGTTCTTC.

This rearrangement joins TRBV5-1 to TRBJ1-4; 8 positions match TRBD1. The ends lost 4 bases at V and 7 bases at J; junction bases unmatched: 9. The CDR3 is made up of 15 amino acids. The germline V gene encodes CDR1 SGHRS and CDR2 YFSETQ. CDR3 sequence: CASSNPGQAGEKLFF. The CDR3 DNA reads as TGCGCCAGCAGCAACCCGGGACAGGCCGGTGAAAAACTGTTTTTT.

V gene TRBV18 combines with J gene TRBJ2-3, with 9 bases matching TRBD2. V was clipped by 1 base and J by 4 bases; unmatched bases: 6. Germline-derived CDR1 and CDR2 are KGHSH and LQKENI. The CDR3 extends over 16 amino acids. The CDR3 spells CASSPLPAGGADTQYF. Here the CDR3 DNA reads TGTGCCAGCTCACCACTTCCAGCGGGAGGCGCAGATACGCAGTATTTT. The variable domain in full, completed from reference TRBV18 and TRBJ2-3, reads NAGVMQNPRHLVRRRGQEARLRCSPMKGHSHVYWYRQLPEEGLKFMVYLQKENIIDESGMPKERFSAEFPKEGPSILRIQQVVRGDSAAYFCASSPLPAGGADTQYFGPGTRLTVL.

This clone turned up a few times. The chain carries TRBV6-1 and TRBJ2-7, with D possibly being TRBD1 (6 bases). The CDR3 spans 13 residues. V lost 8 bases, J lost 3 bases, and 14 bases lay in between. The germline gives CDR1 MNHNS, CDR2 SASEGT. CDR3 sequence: CASCLQGHYEQYF. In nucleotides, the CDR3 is TGTGCCAGCTGCTTACAGGGTCACTACGAGCAGTACTTC.

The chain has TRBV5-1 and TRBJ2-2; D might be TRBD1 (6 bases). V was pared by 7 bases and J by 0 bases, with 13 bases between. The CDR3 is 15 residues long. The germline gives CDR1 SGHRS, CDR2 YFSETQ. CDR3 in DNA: TGCGCCAGCGCCAGGGACACCTCGAACACCGGGGAGCTGTTTTTT. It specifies CASARDTSNTGELFF.

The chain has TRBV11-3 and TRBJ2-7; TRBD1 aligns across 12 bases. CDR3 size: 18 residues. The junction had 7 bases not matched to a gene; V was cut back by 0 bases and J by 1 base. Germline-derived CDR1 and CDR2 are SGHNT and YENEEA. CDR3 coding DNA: TGTGCCAGCAGCTTAGATTCTTGGGACAGGGGGCTTTCCTACGAGCAGTACTTC. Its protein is CASSLDSWDRGLSYEQYF.

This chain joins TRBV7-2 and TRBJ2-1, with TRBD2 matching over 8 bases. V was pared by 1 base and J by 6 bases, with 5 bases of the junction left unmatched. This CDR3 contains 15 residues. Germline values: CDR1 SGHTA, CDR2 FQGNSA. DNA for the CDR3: TGTGCCAGCAGCTTAGGTAGCGGGACTCTCAATGAGCAGTTCTTC. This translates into CASSLGSGTLNEQFF.

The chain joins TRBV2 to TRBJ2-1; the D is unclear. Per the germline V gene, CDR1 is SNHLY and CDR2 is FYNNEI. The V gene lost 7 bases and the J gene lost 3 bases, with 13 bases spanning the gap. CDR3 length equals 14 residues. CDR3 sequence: CASTVRGYYNEQFF. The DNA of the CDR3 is TGTGCCAGCACCGTCCGAGGATACTACAATGAGCAGTTCTTC.